One T cell receptor (beta chain) is described in this entry. Its antigen is unidentified. The entry originates in a study of OX40 agonist ivuxolimab in advanced cancers. Autoimmune disease history or systemic immunosuppression meant exclusion. There are 16 residues in the CDR3. Germline lookup yields CDR1 SGDLS and CDR2 YYNGEE. V was pared by 0 bases and J by 1 base, with 13 bases between. The repertoire was sequenced with immunoSEQ multiplex PCR; TCRdb's copy has only in-frame clones and lacks some. The sample lists some 81,000 clones, about 86% occurring once. Study-level points and caveats: Antigen specificity was not determined for the expanded peripheral T cells.

The sequenced sample was CD4+ or CD8+ T cells sorted from blood, obtained in a trial of the OX40 agonist ivuxolimab. The receptor's source is an adult with an advanced solid tumor such as melanoma, head and neck, liver or kidney cancer. V gene TRBV9 combines with J gene TRBJ1-1; a weak D match, TRBD1 (5 bases). CDR3 sequence (DNA): TGTGCCAGCAGCGTAGGGGACCCGTACGGGAACACTGAAGCTTTCTTT. Its protein is CASSVGDPYGNTEAFF.